Many counts were recorded for the clone carrying this T cell receptor (beta chain). Antigen unknown. Library preparation tagged each individual cDNA molecule with a unique molecular identifier. TCRdb re-derived calls from the RACE reads in MiXCR, one entry per CDR3 protein. The data hold some 49,000 distinct CDR3 sequences, with 9.6% observed a single time. The CDR3 runs to 13 residues. V lost 6 bases, J lost 8 bases, and 16 bases lay in between. Germline V gene sequence: CDR1 SNHLY, CDR2 FYNNEI. Time point noted: pre-sensitization, week 0. Noted treatment: therapeutic diphenylcyclopropenone sensitization with weekly scalp DPC. Whole blood, unfractionated, served as the material for total RNA extraction. Phlebotomy was performed prior to application of every patch test. This record comes from a study of human T cells and chemical hapten exposure. Study-wide results and caveats: Relative to controls, expanded TCRs formed significantly more large CDR3 similarity clusters.

The chain carries TRBV2 and TRBJ1-1; D remains unclear. The sample here was whole blood, taken in connection with sensitization to the hapten diphenylcyclopropenone (DPC). The TCR was taken from a woman younger than 45 with alopecia areata. Some clones in this sample may be carry-over from other donors' samples. The CDR3 DNA reads TGTGCCAGCAGCACCGCTGGACGGCCGGAAGCTTTCTTT. Translation gives CASSTAGRPEAFF.